This entry describes one T cell receptor beta chain. There are 15 residues in the CDR3. CDR1 MNHEY and CDR2 SVGAGI come from the germline V gene. Trimming pared 6 bases from V and 2 bases from J, leaving 14 bases between. Sequencing used immunoSEQ multiplex PCR; TCRdb keeps in-frame clones, though not all of them. The sample includes roughly 75,000 clones, 65% to 90% of them seen just once. The data originate from a study of blood T cell repertoires in COVID-19. The sample taken for sequencing was peripheral blood. This chain joins TRBV6-5 and TRBJ1-5; D call uncertain. The TCR sequence derives from a man in his fifties or sixties with COVID-19, enrolled during active disease. CDR3 in amino acids: CASSLRDMGNQPQHF. CDR3 bases: TGTGCCAGCAGCCTACGCGACATGGGCAATCAGCCCCAGCATTTT.